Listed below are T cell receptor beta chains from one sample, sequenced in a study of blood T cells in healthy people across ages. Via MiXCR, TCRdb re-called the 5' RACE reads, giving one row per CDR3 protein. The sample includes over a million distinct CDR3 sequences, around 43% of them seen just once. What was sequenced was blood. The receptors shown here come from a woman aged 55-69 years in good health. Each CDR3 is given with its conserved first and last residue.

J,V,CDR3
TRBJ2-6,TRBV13,CASSSKTQFGANVLTF
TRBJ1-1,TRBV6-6,CASSSWGTEEAFF
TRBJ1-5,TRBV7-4,CASSLTGDSNQPQHF
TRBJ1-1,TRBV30,CAWSVLGGALAFF
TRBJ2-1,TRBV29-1,CSVERLGTSGYNEQFF
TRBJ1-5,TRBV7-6,CASSPSSPGGNQPQHF
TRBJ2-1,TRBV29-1,CSVAGLAGGSFQNEQFF
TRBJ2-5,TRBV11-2,CASSFLLGQGRETQYF
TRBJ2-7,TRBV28,CASSQTGRGQYF
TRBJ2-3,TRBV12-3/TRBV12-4,CASTLGEGGDTDTQYF
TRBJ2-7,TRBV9,CASQAGAGYNEQYF
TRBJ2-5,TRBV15,CATSRVDEETQYF
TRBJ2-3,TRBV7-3,CASSAQAGDADTQYF
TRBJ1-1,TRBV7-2,CASSRPTGTMNTEAFF
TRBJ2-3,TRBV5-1,CASSLVDYTDTQYF
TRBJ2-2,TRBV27,CASSSQNTGELFF
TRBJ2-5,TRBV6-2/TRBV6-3,CASKPGQGTGETQYF
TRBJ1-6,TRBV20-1,CSATRDSSRNSPLHF
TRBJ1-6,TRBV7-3,CASSLLGTSPLHF
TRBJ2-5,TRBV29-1,CSVEGAGGPGQTQYF
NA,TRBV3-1,CASSQDWTVDEQYF
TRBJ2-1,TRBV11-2,CASYNGLASVYEQFF
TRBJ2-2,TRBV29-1,CSVVDMGTGELFF
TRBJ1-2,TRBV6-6,CASSTGIRYGYTF
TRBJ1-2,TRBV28,CASSLERAWGYTF
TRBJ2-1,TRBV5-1,CASSSKPTGVNEQFF
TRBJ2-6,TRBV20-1,CSATGANVLTF
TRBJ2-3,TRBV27,CASNQGLAGVDTQYF
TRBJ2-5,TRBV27,CASSLRRLAGKDQETQYF
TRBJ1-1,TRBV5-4,CASSAYQGAGTEAFF
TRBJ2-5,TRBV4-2,CASSQGSARALGGTQYF
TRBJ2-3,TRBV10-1,CASSEFGGWGTDTQYF
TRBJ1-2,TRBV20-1,CSASPGGTYGYTF
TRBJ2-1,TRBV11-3,CASSLASRYNEQFF
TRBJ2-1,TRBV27,CASSFPGRDLHNEQFF
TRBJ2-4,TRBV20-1,CSATGPRGPKNIQYF
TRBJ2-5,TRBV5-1,CASSLGSSGRAANEQYF
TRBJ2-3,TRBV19,CASSMASGRAFADTQYF
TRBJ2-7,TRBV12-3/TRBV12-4,CASSAQGGTYEQYF
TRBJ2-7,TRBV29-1,CSVETAGEDYEQYF
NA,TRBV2,CASMTREQYF
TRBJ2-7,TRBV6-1,CASSDPQGGGYEQYF
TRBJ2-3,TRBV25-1,CASSDPQADSTDTQYF
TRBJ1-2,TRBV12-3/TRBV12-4,CASSGQLYGYTF
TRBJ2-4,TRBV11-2,CASSLDLGGKGGLAKNIQYF
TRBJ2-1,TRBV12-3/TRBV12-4,CASRGLEAVKQFF
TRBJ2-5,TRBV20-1,CSARQDSPATQYF
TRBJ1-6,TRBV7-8,CASSLTGQGKNSPLHF
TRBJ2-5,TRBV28,CASSSPGGYQETQYF
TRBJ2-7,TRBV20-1,CSARERPLRGEQYF
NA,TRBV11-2,CASSLLGNHEQYF
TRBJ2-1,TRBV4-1,CASSQDPGTGANEQFF
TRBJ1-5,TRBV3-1,CASGQGDISNQPQHF
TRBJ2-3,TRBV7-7,CASSLDRLADTQYF
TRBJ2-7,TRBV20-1,CSATTATNYMHYEQYF
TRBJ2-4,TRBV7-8,CASSFRVEDIQYF
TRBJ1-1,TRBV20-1,CSALLQHTEAFF
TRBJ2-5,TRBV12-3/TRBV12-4,CASSRQEIETQYF
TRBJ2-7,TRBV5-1,CASSSNGQGTNEQYF